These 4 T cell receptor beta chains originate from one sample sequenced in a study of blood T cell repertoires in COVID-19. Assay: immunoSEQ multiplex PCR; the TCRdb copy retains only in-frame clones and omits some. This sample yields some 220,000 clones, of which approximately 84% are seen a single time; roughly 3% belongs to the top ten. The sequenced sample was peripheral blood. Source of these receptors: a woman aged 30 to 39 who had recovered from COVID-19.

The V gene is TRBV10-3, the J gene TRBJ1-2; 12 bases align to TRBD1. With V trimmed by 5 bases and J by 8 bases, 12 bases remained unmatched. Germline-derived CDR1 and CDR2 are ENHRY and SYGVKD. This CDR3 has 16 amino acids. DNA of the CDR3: TGTGCCATCAGTAAGGGACAGGGGGCCGCCGTTGAAGGCTACACCTTC. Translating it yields CAISKGQGAAVEGYTF.

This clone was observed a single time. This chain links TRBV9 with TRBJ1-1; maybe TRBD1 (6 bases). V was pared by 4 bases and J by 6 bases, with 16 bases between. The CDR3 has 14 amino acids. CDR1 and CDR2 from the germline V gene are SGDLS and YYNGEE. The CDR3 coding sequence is TGTGCCAGCAGCCCCTCTCAGGGGAGTGCTGAAGCTTTCTTT. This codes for CASSPSQGSAEAFF.

Here the CDR3 reads CASGLVRSGSESTDTQYF. CDR3 bases: TGTGCTAGTGGTTTAGTTAGAAGCGGGAGCGAGAGCACAGATACGCAGTATTTT. This rearrangement joins TRBV12-5 to TRBJ2-3; the match to TRBD2 covers 8 bases. This CDR3 comprises 18 residues. Trimming removed 3 bases from V and 0 bases from J; junction bases left unmatched: 11. Germline-derived CDR1 and CDR2 are LGHNT and FRNRAP.

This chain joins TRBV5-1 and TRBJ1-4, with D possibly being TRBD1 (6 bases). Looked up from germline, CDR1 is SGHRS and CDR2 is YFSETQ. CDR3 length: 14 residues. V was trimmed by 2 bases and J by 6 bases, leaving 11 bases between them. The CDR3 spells CASSFTGIYEKLFF. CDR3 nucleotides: TGCGCCAGCAGCTTCACAGGGATTTATGAAAAACTGTTTTTT.